This is a list of T cell receptor beta chains from one sample in a study of cytomegalovirus exposure and HLA in healthy donors. Sequencing used immunoSEQ multiplex PCR; TCRdb keeps in-frame clones, though not all of them. This sample has about 78,000 clones, with 72% found just once. Sequenced: PBMCs. The receptors derive from a middle-aged woman in good health and CMV-seropositive. The CDR3 runs from the conserved cysteine through the conserved F or W. A D gene is named only where the DNA matches it firmly. Some rows mark clone size as missing; the rest say once, few, many or name a class of expanded clone.

size	D	J	V	CDR3	DNA
-	TRBD1	TRBJ1-3	TRBV4-1	CASSQGVDRGGNTIYF	TGCGCCAGCAGCCAAGGGGTGGACAGGGGTGGAAACACCATATATTTT
-	TRBD1	TRBJ1-5	TRBV15	CATSRETGGRQPQHF	TGTGCCACCAGCAGGGAAACAGGGGGACGTCAGCCCCAGCATTTT
-	TRBD1	TRBJ2-5	TRBV15	CATTSGQGVETQYF	TGTGCCACCACCTCGGGACAGGGGGTTGAGACCCAGTACTTC
-	TRBD1	TRBJ1-5	TRBV5-1	CASSSGTGNQPQHF	TGCGCCAGCAGCTCCGGGACAGGGAATCAGCCCCAGCATTTT
-	TRBD2	TRBJ2-7	TRBV19	CASSFSGTSGSYEQYF	TGTGCCAGTAGTTTCTCCGGGACTAGCGGCTCCTACGAGCAGTACTTC
-	TRBD1	TRBJ2-1	TRBV14	CASSQGGTVNGIFYNEQFF	TGTGCCAGCAGCCAAGGGGGGACAGTTAACGGTATTTTCTACAATGAGCAGTTCTTC
-	TRBD2	TRBJ2-3	TRBV2	CASSDLGLAATDTQYF	TGTGCCAGCAGTGATCTCGGACTAGCGGCTACAGATACGCAGTATTTT
few	-	TRBJ2-5	TRBV5-1	CASSLALQKETQYF	TGCGCCAGCAGCTTGGCCCTACAGAAAGAGACCCAGTACTTC
-	-	TRBJ1-3	TRBV7-2	CASSPGGVGGNTIYF	TGTGCCAGCAGCCCTGGGGGGGTTGGTGGAAACACCATATATTTT
-	-	TRBJ2-1	TRBV7-2	CASGGAYNEQFF	TGTGCCAGCGGGGGCGCTTACAATGAGCAGTTCTTC
-	-	TRBJ2-5	TRBV28	CASSLTQETQYF	TGTGCCAGCAGTTTAACTCAAGAGACCCAGTACTTC
-	-	TRBJ1-3	TRBV9	CASSVKDLPGYTIYF	TGTGCCAGCAGCGTTAAGGACCTCCCGGGATACACCATATATTTT
-	-	TRBJ2-5	TRBV7-9	CSSSVEVETQYF	TGTTCCAGCAGCGTGGAGGTAGAGACCCAGTACTTC
few	-	TRBJ2-3	TRBV4-1	CASSQLRGPLNYTDTQYF	TGCGCCAGCAGCCAACTCAGGGGTCCCCTTAACTACACAGATACGCAGTATTTT
-	-	TRBJ2-7	TRBV5-1	CASSFGGTSPYEQYF	TGCGCCAGCAGCTTTGGGGGGACGAGCCCCTACGAGCAGTACTTC
-	-	TRBJ2-5	TRBV27	CASKQPERETQYF	TGTGCCAGCAAACAACCCGAGCGAGAGACCCAGTACTTC
-	-	TRBJ1-1	TRBV9	CASSGQNTEAFF	TGTGCCAGCAGCGGACAGAACACTGAAGCTTTCTTT
-	TRBD1	TRBJ1-2	TRBV6-1	CASSEQTGTIYGYTF	TGTGCCAGCAGTGAACAGACAGGGACCATCTATGGCTACACCTTC
-	TRBD1	TRBJ2-7	TRBV6-5	CAIGTGGPEQYF	TGTGCCATCGGGACAGGGGGGCCTGAACAGTACTTC
-	TRBD2	TRBJ2-2	TRBV5-1	CASSLTSWDTGELFF	TGCGCCAGCAGCCTGACTAGCTGGGACACCGGGGAGCTGTTTTTT